This T cell receptor beta chain was identified in a study of blood T cell repertoires in COVID-19. Study information: The United States, Italy and Spain supplied acute and convalescent COVID-19 samples. T cells, B-cell-depleted T cells, or PBMCs supplied cDNA or gDNA.

The CDR3 consists of 20 residues. Germline V gene lookup returns CDR1 MDHEN and CDR2 SYDVKM. The ends were cut back, 1 base at V and 2 bases at J, with 24 bases in the middle. Seattle's enrolled individuals joined amid active infection and were then monitored longitudinally. Methods used by the authors: Reference gene primer amplification gave nucleated cell count estimates. Using immunoSEQ multiplex PCR, the repertoire was profiled, and TCRdb retains in-frame clones only, with some absent. The DNA was the basis for D and trimming; V, J and clone size are from that table. The table lists 100,000 to 150,000 clones, around 85% of them singletons.

Sequences were obtained from peripheral blood. This clonotype was sampled from a man aged 25-45 years with COVID-19, enrolled during active disease. V is TRBV28 and J is TRBJ2-1, with D possibly being TRBD1 (5 bases). For the CDR3, the DNA is TGTGCCAGCAGTTTATCAGGTATCCCGATAAGCAGGGCCCCCTACAATGAGCAGTTCTTC. Protein sequence: CASSLSGIPISRAPYNEQFF.